Listed below are T cell receptor beta chains from one sample, sequenced in a study of shared clonotypes between healthy human individuals. TCRdb's copy holds only in-frame clones and misses some; the assay was immunoSEQ multiplex PCR. The sample lists around 620,000 clones, 85% to 95% occurring once. Sample: naive CD8+ T cells sorted from blood. The source is a woman aged 30 to 39 in good health. The CDR3 runs from the conserved cysteine through the conserved F or W. The D gene is left open where the match is weak. The size field is filled for only some rows; it gives once, few, many or a size class.

J gene | V gene | D gene | clone size | CDR3 protein | CDR3 DNA
TRBJ2-7 | TRBV28 | . | once | CASSLGVVHEQYF | TGTGCCAGCAGTTTGGGGGTAGTACACGAGCAGTACTTC
TRBJ1-4 | TRBV27 | . | . | CASTTFGATNEKLFF | TGTGCCAGCACCACCTTTGGAGCAACTAATGAAAAACTGTTTTTT
TRBJ1-4 | TRBV13 | . | . | CASSLAPPGDEKLFF | TGTGCCAGCAGCCTAGCCCCACCGGGGGATGAAAAACTGTTTTTT
TRBJ2-1 | TRBV4-1 | TRBD2 | . | CASSQNLGLAGNNEQFF | TGCGCCAGCAGCCAGAACCTGGGACTAGCGGGTAACAATGAGCAGTTCTTC
TRBJ1-2 | TRBV5-6 | . | . | CASSFAGGELIYGYTF | TGTGCCAGCAGCTTCGCCGGGGGTGAGCTGATCTATGGCTACACCTTC
TRBJ2-5 | TRBV9 | . | . | CASSVGGQETQYF | TGTGCCAGCAGCGTAGGCGGACAAGAGACCCAGTACTTC
TRBJ1-2 | TRBV19 | . | . | CASSPGTKGYTF | TGTGCCAGTAGTCCCGGGACGAAGGGCTACACCTTC
TRBJ2-1 | TRBV11-2 | . | . | CASSAKFRAEQFF | TGTGCCAGCAGCGCCAAGTTCAGGGCTGAGCAGTTCTTC
TRBJ1-5 | TRBV2 | . | . | CASRGKGGQPQHF | TGTGCCAGCAGGGGAAAGGGAGGCCAGCCCCAGCATTTT
TRBJ1-5 | TRBV28 | . | once | CASSSRVGRGQPQHF | TGTGCCAGCAGTTCCAGGGTTGGGCGCGGTCAGCCCCAGCATTTT
TRBJ2-5 | TRBV28 | TRBD2 | . | CASSLSTPLAEGEETQYF | TGTGCCAGCAGTTTAAGCACCCCACTAGCGGAGGGGGAAGAGACCCAGTACTTC
TRBJ2-7 | TRBV9 | TRBD2 | . | CASSVGREGLEQYF | TGTGCCAGCAGCGTAGGGCGGGAGGGCCTCGAGCAGTACTTC
TRBJ2-7 | TRBV4-1 | . | once | CASRGDSYEQYF | TGCGCCAGCCGGGGAGACTCCTACGAGCAGTACTTC
TRBJ2-7 | TRBV28 | TRBD2 | . | CASRRAGPSPGEQYF | TGTGCCAGCAGAAGAGCGGGACCCTCCCCGGGCGAGCAGTACTTC
TRBJ1-5 | TRBV2 | . | once | CASSVFGPDLNQPQHF | TGTGCCAGCAGTGTTTTCGGACCCGACTTGAATCAGCCCCAGCATTTT
TRBJ2-7 | TRBV27 | TRBD1 | . | CASRTGGGPMGEQYF | TGTGCCAGCAGGACAGGGGGAGGGCCAATGGGCGAGCAGTACTTC
TRBJ2-5 | TRBV9 | . | . | CASSWDTTQETQYF | TGTGCCAGCAGCTGGGACACGACCCAAGAGACCCAGTACTTC
TRBJ2-5 | TRBV27 | . | . | CASSYRGPQQTQYF | TGTGCCAGCAGTTACCGCGGGCCTCAGCAGACCCAGTACTTC
TRBJ1-1 | TRBV6-5 | TRBD1 | . | CAAGGRWAVNTEAFF | TGTGCCGCAGGGGGCAGATGGGCGGTGAACACTGAAGCTTTCTTT
TRBJ2-7 | TRBV5-1 | TRBD2 | once | CASSLGGGSYEQYF | TGCGCCAGCAGCTTGGGGGGCGGGAGCTACGAGCAGTACTTC
TRBJ1-1 | TRBV5-1 | . | . | CASSLTRQMNTEAFF | TGCGCCAGCAGCTTGACGCGGCAGATGAACACTGAAGCTTTCTTT
TRBJ1-2 | TRBV13 | TRBD1 | . | CASSLGQGYGYTF | TGTGCCAGCAGCTTGGGACAGGGCTATGGCTACACCTTC
TRBJ2-3 | TRBV28 | . | . | CASSRTPSMSTDTQYF | TGTGCATCGTCCAGGACCCCCTCTATGAGCACAGATACGCAGTATTTT
TRBJ1-2 | TRBV27 | . | . | CASSFIGEGYGYTF | TGTGCCAGCAGTTTCATAGGGGAAGGCTATGGCTACACCTTC
TRBJ2-1 | TRBV13 | TRBD2 | . | CASSLASGALQEQFF | TGTGCCAGCAGCTTAGCTAGCGGGGCCCTACAAGAGCAGTTCTTC
TRBJ2-7 | TRBV28 | . | . | CASSFGRALGTHYEQYF | TGTGCCAGCAGTTTTGGTCGTGCTCTCGGGACACACTACGAGCAGTACTTC
TRBJ1-5 | TRBV7-8 | TRBD1 | . | CASSLGVWGTGDQPQHF | TGTGCCAGCAGCTTAGGTGTTTGGGGGACAGGAGATCAGCCCCAGCATTTT
TRBJ1-4 | TRBV5-1 | . | . | CASSLAGRGPSATNEKLFF | TGCGCCAGCAGCTTGGCTGGTAGGGGACCGTCAGCAACTAATGAAAAACTGTTTTTT
TRBJ2-6 | TRBV28 | . | . | CASTGLSGANVLTF | TGTGCCAGCACGGGCCTCTCTGGGGCCAACGTCCTGACTTTC
TRBJ1-1 | TRBV11-2 | . | . | CASRLPENTEAFF | TGTGCCAGCAGGTTGCCTGAGAACACTGAAGCTTTCTTT
TRBJ2-1 | TRBV29-1 | TRBD1 | . | CRAGTGVNEQFF | TGCAGGGCCGGGACAGGGGTTAATGAGCAGTTCTTC
TRBJ2-5 | TRBV10-3 | TRBD1 | once | CAISETGTGGFETQYF | TGTGCCATCAGTGAGACCGGGACAGGTGGTTTTGAGACCCAGTACTTC
TRBJ2-1 | TRBV28 | . | . | CASRPDYSEQFF | TGTGCCAGCAGACCCGACTACTCAGAGCAGTTCTTC
TRBJ1-1 | TRBV30 | . | . | CAWSVGSGTFGTEAFF | TGTGCCTGGAGTGTCGGGTCAGGAACATTTGGGACTGAAGCTTTCTTT
TRBJ2-7 | TRBV11-2 | TRBD1 | . | CASSFGTGRYEQYF | TGTGCCAGCAGCTTCGGGACAGGGAGATACGAGCAGTACTTC
TRBJ2-1 | TRBV18 | . | once | CASSPGAGERNEQFF | TGTGCCAGCTCACCAGGTGCAGGGGAAAGGAATGAGCAGTTCTTC
TRBJ2-5 | TRBV13 | . | . | CASSSRVWGIKETQYF | TGTGCCAGCAGCTCTAGGGTCTGGGGTATCAAAGAGACCCAGTACTTC
TRBJ2-5 | TRBV28 | . | . | CASSLPSELVKVGETQYF | TGTGCCAGCAGTCTCCCCTCCGAACTAGTCAAGGTGGGAGAGACCCAGTACTTC
TRBJ1-1 | TRBV27 | TRBD1 | . | CVSKRQGWTEAFF | TGTGTCAGCAAGAGACAGGGATGGACTGAAGCTTTCTTT
TRBJ2-1 | TRBV7-9 | . | . | CASSFSVDNEQFF | TGTGCCAGCAGCTTTAGCGTCGACAATGAGCAGTTCTTC
TRBJ2-4 | TRBV11-3 | . | . | CASSKTSTENIQYF | TGTGCCAGCAGTAAAACCTCCACGGAAAACATTCAGTACTTC
TRBJ2-7 | TRBV20-1 | . | . | CSAMGAYEQYF | TGCAGTGCTATGGGGGCCTACGAGCAGTACTTC
TRBJ2-7 | TRBV7-9 | TRBD1 | . | CASSVTGAPSYEQYF | TGTGCCAGCAGCGTGACAGGGGCCCCATCCTACGAGCAGTACTTC
TRBJ2-2 | TRBV27 | . | . | CASSDTMTPGELFF | TGTGCCAGCAGTGATACTATGACTCCCGGGGAGCTGTTTTTT
TRBJ2-2 | TRBV11-2 | . | . | CASSLVWNTGELFF | TGTGCCAGCAGCTTAGTATGGAACACCGGGGAGCTGTTTTTT
TRBJ2-7 | TRBV19 | . | few | CASSSRTDGTYEQYF | TGTGCCAGTAGTTCCAGAACCGACGGAACCTACGAGCAGTACTTC
TRBJ1-3 | TRBV6-1 | . | once | CAIGGVSSGNTIYF | TGTGCGATAGGGGGGGTTAGCTCTGGAAACACCATATATTTT
TRBJ2-1 | TRBV7-6 | TRBD2 | . | CASSFSGSGYNEQFF | TGTGCCAGCAGCTTTAGCGGGAGCGGTTACAATGAGCAGTTCTTC
TRBJ2-7 | TRBV9 | . | . | CASSVAWGTYEQYF | TGTGCCAGCAGCGTAGCGTGGGGTACTTACGAGCAGTACTTC
TRBJ2-7 | TRBV27 | TRBD2 | . | CASSPRTSGSYEQYF | TGTGCCAGCAGTCCTCGGACTAGCGGCTCCTACGAGCAGTACTTC